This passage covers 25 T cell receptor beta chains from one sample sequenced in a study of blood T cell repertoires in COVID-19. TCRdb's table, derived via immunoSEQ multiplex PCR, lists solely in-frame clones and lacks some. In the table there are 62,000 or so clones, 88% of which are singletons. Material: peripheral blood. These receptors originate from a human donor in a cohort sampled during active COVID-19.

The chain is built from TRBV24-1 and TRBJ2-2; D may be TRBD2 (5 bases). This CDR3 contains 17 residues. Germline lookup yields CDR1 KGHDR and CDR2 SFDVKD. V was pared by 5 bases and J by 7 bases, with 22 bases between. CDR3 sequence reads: CATSVTARLAGNGELFF. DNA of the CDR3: TGTGCCACCAGTGTAACCGCCCGTCTAGCTGGAAACGGGGAGCTGTTTTTT.

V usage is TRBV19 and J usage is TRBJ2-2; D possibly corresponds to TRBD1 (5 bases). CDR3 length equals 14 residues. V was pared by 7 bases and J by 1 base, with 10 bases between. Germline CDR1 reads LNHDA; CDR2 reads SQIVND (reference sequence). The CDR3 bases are TGTGCCAGTAACGAACAGGTGAACACCGGGGAGCTGTTTTTT. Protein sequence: CASNEQVNTGELFF. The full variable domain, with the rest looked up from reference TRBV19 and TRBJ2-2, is DGGITQSPKYLFRKEGQNVTLSCEQNLNHDAMYWYRQDPGQGLRLIYYSQIVNDFQKGDIAEGYSVSREKKESFPLTVTSAQKNPTAFYLCASNEQVNTGELFFGEGSRLTVL.

The CDR3 nucleotides read TGCGCCAGCAGTCCAACCAGGACAGGGGTAGGAAATTCACCCCTCCACTTT. Its translation: CASSPTRTGVGNSPLHF. The V and J genes are TRBV23-1 and TRBJ1-6; 9 nucleotides agree with TRBD1. Being an ORF, TRBV23-1 has a function that is uncertain. Trimming at V came to 4 bases and at J to 7 bases, leaving 11 bases not matched to a gene. The CDR3 extends over 17 amino acids.

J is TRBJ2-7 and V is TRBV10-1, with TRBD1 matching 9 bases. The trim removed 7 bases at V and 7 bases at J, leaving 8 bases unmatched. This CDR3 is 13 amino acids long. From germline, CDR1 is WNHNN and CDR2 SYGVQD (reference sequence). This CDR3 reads CASNLPGQGEQYF. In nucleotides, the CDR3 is TGCGCCAGCAATTTACCGGGACAGGGAGAGCAGTACTTC.

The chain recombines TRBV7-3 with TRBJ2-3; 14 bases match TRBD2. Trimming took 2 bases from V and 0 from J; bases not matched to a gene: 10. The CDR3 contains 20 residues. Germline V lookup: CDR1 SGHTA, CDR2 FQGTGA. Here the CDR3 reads CASSLPGLAGGLSSTDTQYF. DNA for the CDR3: TGTGCCAGCAGCTTACCAGGACTAGCGGGAGGCCTCTCTAGCACAGATACGCAGTATTTT.

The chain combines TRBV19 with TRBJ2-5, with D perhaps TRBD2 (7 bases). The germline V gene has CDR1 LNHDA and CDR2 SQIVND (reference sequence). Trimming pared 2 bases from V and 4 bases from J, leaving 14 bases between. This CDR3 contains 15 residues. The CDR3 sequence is CASSIMGGLGETQYF. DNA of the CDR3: TGTGCCAGTAGTATAATGGGGGGGCTGGGAGAGACCCAGTACTTC.

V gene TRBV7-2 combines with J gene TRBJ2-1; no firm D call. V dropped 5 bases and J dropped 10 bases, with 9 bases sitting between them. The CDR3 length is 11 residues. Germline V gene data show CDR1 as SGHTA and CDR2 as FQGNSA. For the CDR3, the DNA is TGTGCCAGCAGCCCCTCGCGGGAGCAGTTCTTC. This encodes CASSPSREQFF.

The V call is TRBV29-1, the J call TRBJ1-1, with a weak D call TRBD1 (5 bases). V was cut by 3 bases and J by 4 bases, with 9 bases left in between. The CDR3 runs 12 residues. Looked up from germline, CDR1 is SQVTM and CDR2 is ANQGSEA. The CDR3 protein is CSVEYGGTEAFF. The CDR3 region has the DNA TGCAGCGTTGAGTACGGGGGCACTGAAGCTTTCTTT. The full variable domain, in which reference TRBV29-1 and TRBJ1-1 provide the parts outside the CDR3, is SAVISQKPSRDICQRGTSLTIQCQVDSQVTMMFWYRQQPGQSLTLIATANQGSEATYESGFVIDKFPISRPNLTFSTLTVSNMSPEDSSIYLCSVEYGGTEAFFGQGTRLTVV.

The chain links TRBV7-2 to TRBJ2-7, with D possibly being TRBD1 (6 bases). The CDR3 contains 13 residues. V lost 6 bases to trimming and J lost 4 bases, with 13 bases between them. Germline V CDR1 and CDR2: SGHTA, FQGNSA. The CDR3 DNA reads TGTGCCAGCAGGGCGGACAGTCCTTACGAGCAGTACTTC. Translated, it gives CASRADSPYEQYF.

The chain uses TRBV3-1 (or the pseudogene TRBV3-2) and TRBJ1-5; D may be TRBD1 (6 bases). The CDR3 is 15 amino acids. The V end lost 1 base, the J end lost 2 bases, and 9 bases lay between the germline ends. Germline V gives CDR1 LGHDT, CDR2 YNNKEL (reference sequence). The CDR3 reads CASSQGGGRNQPQHF. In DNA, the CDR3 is TGTGCCAGCAGCCAAGGCGGGGGGCGCAATCAGCCCCAGCATTTT.

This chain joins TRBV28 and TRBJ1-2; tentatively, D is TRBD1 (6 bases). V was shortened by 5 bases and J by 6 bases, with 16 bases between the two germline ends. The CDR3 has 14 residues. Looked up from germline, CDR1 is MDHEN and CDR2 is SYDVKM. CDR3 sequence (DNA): TGTGCCAGCAGTCTACGACAGGATTTGCATGGCTACACCTTC. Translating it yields CASSLRQDLHGYTF.

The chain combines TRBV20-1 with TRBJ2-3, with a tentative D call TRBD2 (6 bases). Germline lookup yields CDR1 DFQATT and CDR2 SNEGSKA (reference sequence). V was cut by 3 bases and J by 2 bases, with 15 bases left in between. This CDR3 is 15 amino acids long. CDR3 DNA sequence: TGCAGTGCTAGTACTCGGAGGGTGTACACAGATACGCAGTATTTT. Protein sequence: CSASTRRVYTDTQYF.

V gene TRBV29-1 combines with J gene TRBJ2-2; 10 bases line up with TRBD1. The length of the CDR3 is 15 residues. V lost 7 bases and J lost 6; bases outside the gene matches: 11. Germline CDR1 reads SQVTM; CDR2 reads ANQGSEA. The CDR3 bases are TGCAGCGCCAAGCCCGGGACAGGGGAGGCCGGGGAGCTGTTTTTT. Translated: CSAKPGTGEAGELFF.

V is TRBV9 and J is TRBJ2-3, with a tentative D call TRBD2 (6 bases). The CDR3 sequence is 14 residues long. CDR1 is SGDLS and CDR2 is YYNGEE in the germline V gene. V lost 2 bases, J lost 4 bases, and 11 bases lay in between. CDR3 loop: CASSVTSMSDTQYF. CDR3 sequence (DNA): TGTGCCAGCAGCGTGACTAGTATGTCAGATACGCAGTATTTT.

Here the CDR3 DNA reads TGCGCCAGCAGCCAAGGGAGGAGCGAAGCTTTCTTT. Protein product: CASSQGRSEAFF. The chain employs TRBV4-1 and TRBJ1-1; D remains unclear. The CDR3 loop spans 12 amino acids. Trimming took off 1 base at V and 8 bases at J, with 8 bases between the two ends. The V gene's germline CDR1 is MGHRA and CDR2 YSYEKL.

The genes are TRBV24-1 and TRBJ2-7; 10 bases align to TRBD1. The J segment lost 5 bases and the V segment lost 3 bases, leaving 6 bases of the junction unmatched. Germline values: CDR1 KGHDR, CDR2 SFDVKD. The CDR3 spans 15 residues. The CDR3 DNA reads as TGTGCCACCAGTGATAGGGGACAGGGGAAAAACGAGCAGTACTTC. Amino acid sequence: CATSDRGQGKNEQYF.

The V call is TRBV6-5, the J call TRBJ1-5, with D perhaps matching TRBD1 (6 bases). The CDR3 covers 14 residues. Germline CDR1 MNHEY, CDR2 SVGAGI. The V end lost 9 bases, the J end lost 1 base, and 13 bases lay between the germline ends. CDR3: CASWGLISNQPQHF. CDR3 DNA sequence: TGTGCCAGTTGGGGGCTGATAAGCAATCAGCCCCAGCATTTT.

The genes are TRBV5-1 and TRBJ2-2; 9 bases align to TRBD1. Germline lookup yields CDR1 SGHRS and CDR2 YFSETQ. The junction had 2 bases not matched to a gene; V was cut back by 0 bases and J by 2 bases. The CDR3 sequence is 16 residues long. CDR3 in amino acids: CASSLGTGGNTGELFF. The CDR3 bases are TGCGCCAGCAGCTTGGGTACAGGGGGCAACACCGGGGAGCTGTTTTTT.

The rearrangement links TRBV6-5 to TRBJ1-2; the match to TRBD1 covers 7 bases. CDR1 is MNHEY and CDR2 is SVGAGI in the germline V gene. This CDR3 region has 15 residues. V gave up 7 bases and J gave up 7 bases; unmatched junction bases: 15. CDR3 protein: CASTLSSRAGGGYTF. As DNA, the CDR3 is TGTGCCAGCACCCTTTCTTCCCGGGCAGGGGGTGGCTACACCTTC.

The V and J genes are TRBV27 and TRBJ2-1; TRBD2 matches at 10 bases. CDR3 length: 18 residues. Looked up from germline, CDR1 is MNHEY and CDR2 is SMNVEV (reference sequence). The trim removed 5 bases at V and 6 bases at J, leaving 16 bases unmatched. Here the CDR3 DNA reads TGTGCCAGCAGTCGCCCCCATGGAGCGGGAGGGCCCGGCAATGAGCAGTTCTTC. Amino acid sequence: CASSRPHGAGGPGNEQFF.

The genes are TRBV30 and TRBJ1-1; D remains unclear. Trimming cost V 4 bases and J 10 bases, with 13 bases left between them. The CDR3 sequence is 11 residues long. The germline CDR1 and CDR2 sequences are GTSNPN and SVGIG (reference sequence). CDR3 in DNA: TGTGCCTGGAATAGTAAAGCGGGAGCTTTCTTT. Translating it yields CAWNSKAGAFF.

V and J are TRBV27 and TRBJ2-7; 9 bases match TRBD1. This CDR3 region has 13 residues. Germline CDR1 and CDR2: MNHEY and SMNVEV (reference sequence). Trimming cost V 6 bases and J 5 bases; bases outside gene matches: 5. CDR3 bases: TGTGCCAGCAGCATCACAGGGGGCGACGAGCAGTACTTC. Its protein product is CASSITGGDEQYF.

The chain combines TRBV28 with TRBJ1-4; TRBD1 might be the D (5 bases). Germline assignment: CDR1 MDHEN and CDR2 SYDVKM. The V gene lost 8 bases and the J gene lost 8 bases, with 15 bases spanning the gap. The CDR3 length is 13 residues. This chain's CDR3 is CASQGPGGEKLFF. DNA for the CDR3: TGTGCCAGCCAGGGACCGGGGGGGGAAAAACTGTTTTTT.

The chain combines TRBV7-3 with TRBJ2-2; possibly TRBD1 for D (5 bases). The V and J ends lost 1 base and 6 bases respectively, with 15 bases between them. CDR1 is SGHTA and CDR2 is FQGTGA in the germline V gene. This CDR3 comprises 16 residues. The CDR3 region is CASSLSVRGGSGELFF. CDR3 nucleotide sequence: TGTGCCAGCAGCTTAAGCGTAAGGGGTGGATCCGGGGAGCTGTTTTTT.

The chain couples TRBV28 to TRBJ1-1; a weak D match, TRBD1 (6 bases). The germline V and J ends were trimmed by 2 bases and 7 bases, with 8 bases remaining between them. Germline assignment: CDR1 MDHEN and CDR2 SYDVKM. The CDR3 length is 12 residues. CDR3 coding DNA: TGTGCCAGCAGTTTAAGGGGGATTGAAGCTTTCTTT. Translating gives CASSLRGIEAFF.